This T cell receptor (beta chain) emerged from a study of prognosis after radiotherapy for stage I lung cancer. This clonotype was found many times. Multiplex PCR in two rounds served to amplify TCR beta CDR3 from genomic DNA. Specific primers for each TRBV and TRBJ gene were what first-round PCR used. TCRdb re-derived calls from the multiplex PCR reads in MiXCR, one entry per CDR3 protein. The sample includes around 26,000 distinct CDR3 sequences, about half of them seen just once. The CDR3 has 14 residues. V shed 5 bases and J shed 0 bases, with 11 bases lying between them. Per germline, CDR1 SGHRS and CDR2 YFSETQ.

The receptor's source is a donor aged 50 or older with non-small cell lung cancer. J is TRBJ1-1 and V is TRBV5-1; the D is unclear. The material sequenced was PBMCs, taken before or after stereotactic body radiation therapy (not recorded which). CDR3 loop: CASRPAYMNTEAFF. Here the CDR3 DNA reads TGCGCCAGCAGGCCGGCCTACATGAACACTGAAGCTTTCTTT. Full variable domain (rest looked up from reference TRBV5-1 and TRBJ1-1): KAGVTQTPRYLIKTRGQQVTLSCSPISGHRSVSWYQQTPGQGLQFLFEYFSETQRNKGNFPGRFSGRQFSNSRSEMNVSTLELGDSALYLCASRPAYMNTEAFFGQGTRLTVV.